These 27 T cell receptor beta chains were sequenced from one sample in a study of T cell responses to AZD1222 COVID-19 vaccine. Using immunoSEQ multiplex PCR, the repertoire was profiled, and TCRdb retains in-frame clones only, with some absent. Of some 110,000 clones in the sample, roughly four fifths are singletons; the top ten hold roughly 9.5%. The source material was peripheral blood, sampled on day 0 of AZD1222 vaccination. All receptors come from an adult in good health.

V is TRBV3-1 (or the pseudogene TRBV3-2) and J is TRBJ1-2; D remains unclear. Trimming took off 1 base at V and 6 bases at J, with 12 bases between the two ends. Germline values: CDR1 LGHDT, CDR2 YNNKEL (reference sequence). The CDR3 extends over 14 amino acids. The DNA of the CDR3 is TGTGCCAGCAGCCAAGGCCTTGGGAGGGATGGCTACACCTTC. Protein sequence: CASSQGLGRDGYTF.

This sequence joins TRBV7-9 and TRBJ2-3; 10 positions agree with TRBD1. The CDR3 spans 14 residues. Germline lookup yields CDR1 SEHNR and CDR2 FQNEAQ (reference sequence). Losses at the gene ends were 6 bases for V and 7 bases for J; bases not matched to a gene: 7. This CDR3 is CASSFGTGVYTQYF. The CDR3 nucleotides read TGTGCCAGCAGTTTTGGGACAGGGGTGTATACGCAGTATTTT.

This chain links TRBV29-1 with TRBJ2-5; 13 bases are shared with TRBD2. Losses at the gene ends were 7 bases for V and 4 bases for J; bases not matched to a gene: 6. The germline CDR1 and CDR2 sequences are SQVTM and ANQGSEA. The CDR3 contains 14 residues. CDR3 residues: CSGSGTSGVETQYF. CDR3 coding DNA: TGCAGCGGTTCCGGGACTAGCGGGGTAGAGACCCAGTACTTC.

This chain joins TRBV7-2 and TRBJ2-1; D unclear. Looked up from germline, CDR1 is SGHTA and CDR2 is FQGNSA. The CDR3 consists of 14 residues. The V and J ends lost 1 base and 6 bases respectively, with 10 bases between them. The CDR3 sequence is CASSLGGPRNEQFF. DNA for the CDR3: TGTGCCAGCAGCTTAGGTGGGCCCCGCAATGAGCAGTTCTTC.

The CDR3 DNA reads as TGTGCCAGCAGCCAAAATGGGGGCCAATCGCGAGATACGCAGTATTTT. It translates to CASSQNGGQSRDTQYF. This chain uses TRBV4-2 with TRBJ2-3, with D possibly being TRBD1 (6 bases). V dropped 2 bases and J dropped 5 bases, with 17 bases sitting between them. The CDR3 has 16 amino acids. The V gene's germline CDR1 is LGHNA and CDR2 YNFKEQ.

The chain combines TRBV7-3 with TRBJ2-1; 8 nucleotides line up with TRBD2. This CDR3 comprises 16 residues. CDR1 SGHTA and CDR2 FQGTGA come from the germline V gene. The V gene end was trimmed by 6 bases and the J gene end by 9 bases; junction bases not matched to a gene: 16. The CDR3 DNA is TGTGCCAGCAGTCTGGGGAGCGGGGGAAATTTGGCTGAGCAGTTCTTC. Protein product: CASSLGSGGNLAEQFF. The full variable domain, its missing parts supplied by reference TRBV7-3 and TRBJ2-1, is GAGVSQTPSNKVTEKGKYVELRCDPISGHTALYWYRQSLGQGPEFLIYFQGTGAADDSGLPNDRFFAVRPEGSVSTLKIQRTERGDSAVYLCASSLGSGGNLAEQFFGPGTRLTVL.

This chain connects TRBV7-2 to TRBJ1-1; 10 nucleotides align to TRBD1. Trimming cost V 8 bases and J 2 bases; bases outside gene matches: 8. CDR1 is SGHTA and CDR2 is FQGNSA in the germline V gene. This CDR3 contains 15 residues. The CDR3: CASDRGLGGNTEAFF. DNA for the CDR3: TGTGCCAGCGACAGGGGGCTTGGAGGAAACACTGAAGCTTTCTTT.

The J gene is TRBJ2-7, the V gene TRBV6-1; D unclear. With 2 bases removed from V and 8 bases from J, the gap between germline ends came to 13 bases. The CDR3 covers 13 residues. Germline CDR1 MNHNS, CDR2 SASEGT. The CDR3 DNA sequence: TGTGCCAGCAGTGAAACATTGATGAACAAGCAGTACTTC. Protein sequence: CASSETLMNKQYF.

This chain uses TRBV15 with TRBJ2-3; D unclear. Between the trimmed V and J ends, which lost 0 bases and 4 bases, there was a span of 14 bases. This CDR3 contains 16 residues. The germline V gene encodes CDR1 LNHNV and CDR2 YYDKDF (reference sequence). The CDR3 nucleotides are TGTGCCACCAGCAGAGAGAAGAAGGTCATGGCAGATACGCAGTATTTT. The encoded protein is CATSREKKVMADTQYF.

V and J are TRBV6-5 and TRBJ2-2; tentatively, D is TRBD2 (6 bases). The germline V and J ends were trimmed by 7 bases and 2 bases, with 11 bases remaining between them. The germline V gene encodes CDR1 MNHEY and CDR2 SVGAGI. This CDR3 comprises 14 residues. CDR3 amino acids: CASNYGGNTGELFF. The CDR3 DNA is TGTGCCAGCAACTACGGGGGTAACACCGGGGAGCTGTTTTTT.

The V gene is TRBV7-9, the J gene TRBJ1-6; D perhaps matches TRBD1 (6 bases). The germline V gene has CDR1 SEHNR and CDR2 FQNEAQ (reference sequence). V was clipped by 3 bases and J by 8 bases, with 11 bases between them. The CDR3 covers 14 residues. CDR3 in amino acids: CASSLDRSHSPLHF. CDR3 coding DNA: TGTGCCAGCAGCTTGGACAGATCTCATTCACCCCTCCACTTT. Looking up the rest from reference TRBV7-9 and TRBJ1-6 gives the full variable domain: DTGVSQNPRHKITKRGQNVTFRCDPISEHNRLYWYRQTLGQGPEFLTYFQNEAQLEKSRLLSDRFSAERPKGSFSTLEIQRTEQGDSAMYLCASSLDRSHSPLHFGNGTRLTVT.

This clone has only a few counts. The chain links TRBV20-1 to TRBJ1-2; no clear D. Trimming removed 3 bases at V and 8 bases at J, with 10 bases between. CDR1 is DFQATT, CDR2 SNEGSKA, per germline (reference sequence). The CDR3 runs 11 residues. The CDR3 DNA reads as TGCAGTGCTAGTCCCGGCAGAGGCTACACCTTC. Amino acid sequence: CSASPGRGYTF.

The chain links TRBV7-9 to TRBJ2-5; 9 nucleotides align to TRBD1. CDR1 and CDR2 from the germline V gene are SEHNR and FQNEAQ (reference sequence). J gave up 5 bases and V 5 bases, and 15 bases lay outside the gene matches. The length of the CDR3 is 17 residues. The CDR3 DNA is TGTGCCAGCAGCGCACTTCTGGACAGGGGCCGGAGGGAGACCCAGTACTTC. Translating it yields CASSALLDRGRRETQYF. The complete variable domain, with remaining parts taken from reference TRBV7-9 and TRBJ2-5, reads DTGVSQNPRHKITKRGQNVTFRCDPISEHNRLYWYRQTLGQGPEFLTYFQNEAQLEKSRLLSDRFSAERPKGSFSTLEIQRTEQGDSAMYLCASSALLDRGRRETQYFGPGTRLLVL.

V and J are TRBV15 and TRBJ2-7; tentative D call: TRBD1 (5 bases). V was trimmed by 4 bases and J by 11 bases, leaving 15 bases between them. The length of the CDR3 is 12 residues. Germline V gene sequence: CDR1 LNHNV, CDR2 YYDKDF (reference sequence). The CDR3 is CATSTPDSPKYF. DNA of the CDR3: TGTGCCACCAGCACTCCAGACAGTCCGAAGTACTTC.

The rearrangement links TRBV6-2 or TRBV6-3 to TRBJ2-5, with D tentatively TRBD1 (7 bases). Trimming took off 6 bases at V and 5 bases at J, with 16 bases between the two ends. Germline V lookup: CDR1 MNHEY, CDR2 SVGEGT. The CDR3 covers 14 residues. The CDR3 sequence is CASSRQGGGETQYF. In DNA, the CDR3 is TGTGCCAGCAGCCGACAGGGCGGAGGGGAGACCCAGTACTTC.

The gene calls are TRBV11-2 and TRBJ2-5; a possible D gene is TRBD1 (6 bases). Germline V gene data show CDR1 as SGHAT and CDR2 as FQNNGV. The CDR3 loop spans 13 amino acids. V shed 5 bases and J shed 5 bases, with 12 bases lying between them. CDR3 DNA sequence: TGTGCCAGCAGCCTTCACAGGGATGAGACCCAGTACTTC. Its protein is CASSLHRDETQYF.

The J gene is TRBJ2-7, the V gene TRBV28; 10 bases are a match to TRBD2. CDR1 is MDHEN and CDR2 is SYDVKM in the germline V gene. Trimming at V came to 6 bases and at J to 2 bases, leaving 13 bases not matched to a gene. This CDR3 has 17 residues. The CDR3 loop is CASRKRRLAGGTYEQYF. The CDR3 DNA is TGTGCCAGCAGGAAGAGGCGACTAGCGGGTGGTACCTACGAGCAGTACTTC. Full variable domain (remainder filled in from reference TRBV28 and TRBJ2-7): DVKVTQSSRYLVKRTGEKVFLECVQDMDHENMFWYRQDPGLGLRLIYFSYDVKMKEKGDIPEGYSVSREKKERFSLILESASTNQTSMYLCASRKRRLAGGTYEQYFGPGTRLTVT.

This sequence joins TRBV14 and TRBJ1-1; D unclear. The germline CDR1 and CDR2 sequences are SGHDN and FVKESK. The CDR3 spans 12 residues. Trimming cost V 3 bases and J 3 bases, with 5 bases left between them. The CDR3 sequence: CASSHSYTEAFF. The CDR3 DNA reads TGTGCCAGCAGCCACTCGTACACTGAAGCTTTCTTT.

J is TRBJ2-3 and V is TRBV9; D could derive from TRBD1 or TRBD2 (5 bases each). CDR1 SGDLS and CDR2 YYNGEE come from the germline V gene. CDR3 length equals 16 residues. V dropped 4 bases and J dropped 2 bases, with 17 bases sitting between them. This chain's CDR3 is CASSPRGDGNTDTQYF. The CDR3 DNA follows: TGTGCCAGCAGCCCGAGGGGAGACGGGAACACAGATACGCAGTATTTT.

The chain uses TRBV19 and TRBJ1-4; tentative D call: TRBD1 (6 bases). V was clipped by 6 bases and J by 0 bases, with 14 bases between them. Germline lookup yields CDR1 LNHDA and CDR2 SQIVND (reference sequence). The CDR3 extends over 16 amino acids. CDR3 sequence reads: CASSYGGVATNEKLFF. As DNA, the CDR3 is TGTGCCAGTAGCTACGGGGGCGTCGCAACTAATGAAAAACTGTTTTTT.

The chain joins TRBV6-2 or TRBV6-3 to TRBJ2-2; D unresolved. The CDR3 covers 14 residues. The germline gives CDR1 MNHEY, CDR2 SVGEGT. V was pared by 0 bases and J by 6 bases, with 8 bases between. The CDR3 nucleotides read TGTGCCAGCAGTTACTCGAGGCTGGCCGGGGAGCTGTTTTTT. Protein product: CASSYSRLAGELFF.

The V and J genes are TRBV7-2 and TRBJ1-2, with D unclear. V lost 3 bases to trimming and J lost 8 bases, with 13 bases between them. The CDR3 length is 13 residues. Looked up from germline, CDR1 is SGHTA and CDR2 is FQGNSA. The CDR3 DNA reads TGTGCCAGCAGCTTCAACGACCCTAGGGGCTACACCTTC. Translation: CASSFNDPRGYTF.

This rearrangement joins TRBV28 to TRBJ2-5, with 11 bases lining up with TRBD2. Per the germline V gene, CDR1 is MDHEN and CDR2 is SYDVKM. The CDR3 sequence is 17 residues long. V lost 5 bases and J lost 4; bases outside the gene matches: 12. The CDR3 loop reads CASSGSVAGGPGETQYF. The CDR3 nucleotides are TGTGCCAGCAGTGGGTCGGTAGCGGGGGGGCCCGGAGAGACCCAGTACTTC.

The chain joins TRBV6-1 to TRBJ2-7; a weak D match, TRBD2 (6 bases). CDR1 is MNHNS and CDR2 is SASEGT in the germline V gene. The length of the CDR3 is 14 residues. V was clipped by 0 bases and J by 2 bases, with 8 bases between them. The CDR3 is CASSEAGEAYEQYF. Here the CDR3 DNA reads TGTGCCAGCAGTGAAGCAGGGGAGGCCTACGAGCAGTACTTC.

This chain joins TRBV7-9 and TRBJ1-3; D is uncertain. CDR3 length: 15 residues. Germline V gene data show CDR1 as SEHNR and CDR2 as FQNEAQ (reference sequence). V was trimmed by 5 bases and J by 7 bases, leaving 18 bases between them. The CDR3 spells CASSLMGFGENTIYF. The CDR3 DNA sequence: TGTGCCAGCAGCCTAATGGGCTTTGGGGAGAACACCATATATTTT. Complete variable domain (other parts from reference TRBV7-9 and TRBJ1-3): DTGVSQNPRHKITKRGQNVTFRCDPISEHNRLYWYRQTLGQGPEFLTYFQNEAQLEKSRLLSDRFSAERPKGSFSTLEIQRTEQGDSAMYLCASSLMGFGENTIYFGEGSWLTVV.

There are a few counts of this clone. This rearrangement joins TRBV4-1 to TRBJ2-3; 8 nucleotides align to TRBD2. Trimming removed 1 base from V and 0 bases from J; junction bases left unmatched: 15. CDR1 and CDR2 (germline): MGHRA, YSYEKL. This CDR3 is built from 20 residues. CDR3 nucleotide sequence: TGCGCCAGCAGCCAAGGGTTAGCGGGGAAAGGGAGGTATAGCACAGATACGCAGTATTTT. Amino acid sequence: CASSQGLAGKGRYSTDTQYF.

The rearrangement uses TRBV2 and TRBJ2-5; perhaps D is TRBD1 or TRBD2 (5 bases each). CDR3 length equals 14 residues. The V gene's germline CDR1 is SNHLY and CDR2 FYNNEI. V lost 6 bases and J lost 1, with 12 bases in between. CDR3 sequence reads: CASSPGPVQETQYF. As DNA, the CDR3 is TGTGCCAGCAGCCCGGGACCGGTCCAAGAGACCCAGTACTTC.